One sample yielded the 16 T cell receptor beta chains listed below, sequenced in a study of technical replicates of blood from a few donors. Clones were sequenced by immunoSEQ multiplex PCR, and TCRdb holds only the in-frame ones, with some missing. The repertoire holds tens of thousands of clones, around 97% seen once, with more than 0.15% in the top ten. The sample comprised T cells isolated from PBMCs. These receptors were collected from a human donor in good health.

The chain joins TRBV27 to TRBJ2-7; D gene unclear. Germline CDR1 and CDR2: MNHEY and SMNVEV (reference sequence). The CDR3 sequence is 11 residues long. The ends were cut back, 4 bases at V and 4 bases at J, with 5 bases in the middle. Here the CDR3 reads CASSSSYEQYF. CDR3 sequence (DNA): TGTGCCAGCAGTTCCTCTTACGAGCAGTACTTC.

The V and J genes are TRBV11-2 and TRBJ2-5, with 7 bases lining up with TRBD2. Germline assignment: CDR1 SGHAT and CDR2 FQNNGV. This CDR3 spans 16 amino acids. V shed 1 base and J 5 bases; nucleotides not matched to a gene: 10. CDR3 DNA: TGTGCCAGCAGCTTAGGAGCAGCGGGGCTTGGCGAGACCCAGTACTTC. Translated, it gives CASSLGAAGLGETQYF.

This chain links TRBV19 with TRBJ1-2; 7 bases are shared with TRBD1. Germline V lookup: CDR1 LNHDA, CDR2 SQIVND (reference sequence). Trimming removed 5 bases from V and 6 bases from J; junction bases left unmatched: 15. The CDR3 sequence is 16 residues long. The CDR3 region has the DNA TGTGCCAGTAGTGGACCGGGACAGCCTCCCTCGGATGGCTACACCTTC. This codes for CASSGPGQPPSDGYTF. Variable domain in full (rest from reference TRBV19 and TRBJ1-2): DGGITQSPKYLFRKEGQNVTLSCEQNLNHDAMYWYRQDPGQGLRLIYYSQIVNDFQKGDIAEGYSVSREKKESFPLTVTSAQKNPTAFYLCASSGPGQPPSDGYTFGSGTRLTVV.

This clone was recorded once. The chain couples TRBV30 to TRBJ1-6; D call uncertain. The V gene's germline CDR1 is GTSNPN and CDR2 SVGIG (reference sequence). The CDR3 totals 12 residues. V was cut by 6 bases and J by 14 bases, with 17 bases left in between. CDR3 sequence reads: CACYGTLSALHF. The CDR3, as DNA: TGTGCCTGTTATGGTACGCTTTCGGCCCTCCACTTT.

The chain has TRBV5-6 and TRBJ1-4, with unresolved D. V lost 4 bases and J 7 bases, leaving 29 bases between the germline ends. Germline loops: CDR1 SGHDT, CDR2 YYEEEE. The CDR3 contains 19 residues. CDR3: CASSPAYGKESELGEKLFF. CDR3 DNA sequence: TGTGCCAGCAGCCCTGCTTATGGGAAAGAATCGGAACTAGGTGAAAAACTGTTTTTT.

This chain connects TRBV7-9 to TRBJ2-7; D possibly corresponds to TRBD2 (6 bases). V gave up 4 bases and J gave up 2 bases, with 9 bases separating them. The V gene's germline CDR1 is SEHNR and CDR2 FQNEAQ (reference sequence). The CDR3 runs to 13 residues. The CDR3 DNA is TGTGCCAGCAGCTCGCGGGAAACCTACGAGCAGTACTTC. This gives the protein CASSSRETYEQYF.

The genes are TRBV27 and TRBJ2-5; D might be TRBD2 (5 bases). In germline, CDR1 is MNHEY, CDR2 SMNVEV (reference sequence). The CDR3 has 14 residues. Trimming shortened V by 5 bases and J by 2 bases, and 12 bases separated the two germline ends. The CDR3: CASSLDWSQETQYF. In DNA, the CDR3 is TGTGCCAGCAGTCTGGACTGGTCACAAGAGACCCAGTACTTC.

This clone was found once. This chain uses TRBV11-2 with TRBJ1-1, with 10 bases matching TRBD1. There are 13 residues in the CDR3. With V trimmed by 3 bases and J by 11 bases, 6 bases remained unmatched. Per germline, CDR1 SGHAT and CDR2 FQNNGV. This chain's CDR3 is CASSFVGTGDAFF. CDR3 DNA: TGTGCCAGCAGCTTTGTCGGGACAGGGGACGCTTTCTTT.

The J gene is TRBJ2-5, the V gene TRBV5-6; 13 nucleotides match TRBD2. Per germline, CDR1 SGHDT and CDR2 YYEEEE. After removal of 4 bases from V and 5 bases from J, the junction contained 11 bases not matched to a gene. CDR3 length: 17 residues. This chain's CDR3 is CASSVTSGGEIGETQYF. As DNA, the CDR3 is TGTGCCAGCAGCGTTACTAGCGGGGGGGAGATAGGGGAGACCCAGTACTTC. Drawing the rest from reference TRBV5-6 and TRBJ2-5, the complete variable domain is DAGVTQSPTHLIKTRGQQVTLRCSPKSGHDTVSWYQQALGQGPQFIFQYYEEEERQRGNFPDRFSGHQFPNYSSELNVNALLLGDSALYLCASSVTSGGEIGETQYFGPGTRLLVL.

This clone was recorded a few times. The rearrangement links TRBV6-5 to TRBJ2-1; 10 bases align to TRBD2. Trimming cost V 2 bases and J 8 bases; bases outside gene matches: 6. Germline V gene lookup returns CDR1 MNHEY and CDR2 SVGAGI. The CDR3 consists of 15 residues. The CDR3 sequence: CASSYPSGSIDEQFF. CDR3 nucleotides: TGTGCCAGCAGTTACCCTAGCGGGAGCATCGATGAGCAGTTCTTC.

The rearrangement uses TRBV11-3 and TRBJ2-1, with 7 positions matching TRBD2. The CDR3 is 13 amino acids. CDR1 and CDR2 (germline): SGHNT, YENEEA. Trimming at V came to 5 bases and at J to 9 bases, leaving 7 bases not matched to a gene. CDR3 region: CASSQGLVGEQFF. CDR3 DNA: TGTGCCAGCAGCCAAGGACTAGTTGGTGAGCAGTTCTTC.

In its sample, this clone was seen a few times. The rearrangement joins TRBV28 to TRBJ1-6; 8 bases line up with TRBD1. This CDR3 has 16 amino acids. J was trimmed by 7 bases and V by 7 bases; bases with no gene match: 12. The germline CDR1 and CDR2 sequences are MDHEN and SYDVKM. This CDR3 is CASIPLGRGRNSPLHF. CDR3 nucleotides: TGTGCCAGCATCCCGCTGGGCAGGGGGCGGAATTCACCCCTCCACTTT. Full variable domain (outside the CDR3, taken from reference TRBV28 and TRBJ1-6): DVKVTQSSRYLVKRTGEKVFLECVQDMDHENMFWYRQDPGLGLRLIYFSYDVKMKEKGDIPEGYSVSREKKERFSLILESASTNQTSMYLCASIPLGRGRNSPLHFGNGTRLTVT.

Here the CDR3 reads CASSEWGLAGGPGQYF. The CDR3 coding sequence is TGTGCCAGCAGTGAATGGGGACTAGCGGGAGGTCCCGGGCAGTACTTC. The genes are TRBV6-1 and TRBJ2-7; 15 bases align to TRBD2. V lost 2 bases and J lost 9; bases outside the gene matches: 8. Germline V gene sequence: CDR1 MNHNS, CDR2 SASEGT. The CDR3 runs 16 residues.

This chain uses TRBV4-1 with TRBJ2-7; possible D gene TRBD2, 6 bases. This CDR3 is 15 amino acids long. With 4 bases removed from V and 3 bases from J, the gap between germline ends came to 16 bases. Looked up from germline, CDR1 is MGHRA and CDR2 is YSYEKL. The CDR3 bases are TGCGCCAGCAGCCGCCAGGCGGGCGGGGACTACGAGCAGTACTTC. It codes for CASSRQAGGDYEQYF.

The chain recombines TRBV7-9 with TRBJ1-4; tentative D call: TRBD1 (5 bases). Trimming pared 3 bases from V and 3 bases from J, leaving 14 bases between. CDR3 length equals 16 residues. Germline loops: CDR1 SEHNR, CDR2 FQNEAQ (reference sequence). The CDR3 region has the DNA TGTGCCAGCAGCTTCAGGGAAGTCTCCGCTAATGAAAAACTGTTTTTT. It translates to CASSFREVSANEKLFF.

The CDR3 here is CACGLAVITDTQYF. CDR3 nucleotide sequence: TGTGCCTGCGGCCTAGCGGTGATCACAGATACGCAGTATTTT. The chain carries TRBV30 and TRBJ2-3, with 7 bases identical to TRBD2. J gave up 2 bases and V 6 bases, and 8 bases lay outside the gene matches. The germline V gene has CDR1 GTSNPN and CDR2 SVGIG (reference sequence). The CDR3 runs to 14 residues.